This T cell receptor beta chain was captured in a study of T cell changes during pregnancy in multiple sclerosis. The CDR3 spans 12 residues. The ends were cut back, 6 bases at V and 4 bases at J, with 6 bases in the middle. Germline loops: CDR1 MNHEY, CDR2 SVGAGI. Only in-frame clones appear in the TCRdb table, and some are missing; sequencing was by immunoSEQ multiplex PCR. The sample records about 79,000 clones, around 93% being singletons. The origin of this receptor is a female donor in good health, enrolled as a control in a pregnancy study. The sequenced sample was peripheral blood, obtained in the second trimester of pregnancy. The chain has TRBV6-5 and TRBJ2-2; no firm D call. CDR3: CASRRVTGELFF. CDR3 bases: TGTGCCAGCAGGAGAGTCACCGGGGAGCTGTTTTTT.